These 2 T cell receptor beta chains originate from one sample sequenced in a study of blood T cell repertoires in COVID-19. This table comes from immunoSEQ multiplex PCR, and its TCRdb copy is limited to in-frame clones, with some not included. The data show over 200,000 clones, around 80% seen once. Sequenced input: PBMCs or T cells enriched from blood (not recorded which). The receptors derive from a man in his sixties who had recovered from COVID-19.

V is TRBV18 and J is TRBJ2-5, with a weak D call TRBD2 (6 bases). Per germline, CDR1 KGHSH and CDR2 LQKENI. The V gene lost 3 bases and the J gene lost 2 bases, with 7 bases spanning the gap. The CDR3 totals 13 residues. This chain's CDR3 is CASSPGLQETQYF. CDR3 nucleotides: TGTGCCAGCTCACCTGGACTACAAGAGACCCAGTACTTC.

V is TRBV10-3 and J is TRBJ2-5, with D perhaps TRBD1 (6 bases). From germline, CDR1 is ENHRY and CDR2 SYGVKD. Trimming stripped 1 base from V and 0 bases from J, with 12 bases between. The CDR3 contains 16 residues. CDR3 in DNA: TGTGCCATCAGTGAGTTCGAGACAGGCTACCAAGAGACCCAGTACTTC. Protein sequence: CAISEFETGYQETQYF.